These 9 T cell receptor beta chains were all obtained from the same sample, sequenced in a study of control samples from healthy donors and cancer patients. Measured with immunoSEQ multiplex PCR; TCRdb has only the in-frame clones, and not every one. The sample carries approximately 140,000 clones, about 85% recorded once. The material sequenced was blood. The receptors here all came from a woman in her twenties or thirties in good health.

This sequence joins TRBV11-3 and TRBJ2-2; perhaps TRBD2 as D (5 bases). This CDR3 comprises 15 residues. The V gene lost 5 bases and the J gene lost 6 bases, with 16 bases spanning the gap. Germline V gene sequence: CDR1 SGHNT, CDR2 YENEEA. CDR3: CASSPDTSRAGELFF. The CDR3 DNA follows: TGTGCCAGCAGCCCCGACACTAGTCGCGCCGGGGAGCTGTTTTTT.

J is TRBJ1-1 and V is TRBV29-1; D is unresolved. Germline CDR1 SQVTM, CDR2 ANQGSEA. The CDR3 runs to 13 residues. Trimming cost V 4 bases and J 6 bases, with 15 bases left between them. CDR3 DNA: TGCAGCGTTGTAAAGAAAGTGATCCCTGAAGCTTTCTTT. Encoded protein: CSVVKKVIPEAFF.

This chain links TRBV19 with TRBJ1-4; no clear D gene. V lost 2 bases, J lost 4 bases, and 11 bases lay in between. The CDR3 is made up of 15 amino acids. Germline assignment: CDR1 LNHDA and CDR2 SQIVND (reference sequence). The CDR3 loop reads CASSIRGRRNEKLFF. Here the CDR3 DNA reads TGTGCCAGTAGTATACGCGGAAGGCGTAATGAAAAACTGTTTTTT.

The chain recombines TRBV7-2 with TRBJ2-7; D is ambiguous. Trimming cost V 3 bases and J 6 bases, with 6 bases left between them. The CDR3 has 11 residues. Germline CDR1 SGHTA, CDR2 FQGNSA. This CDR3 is CASSFSREQYF. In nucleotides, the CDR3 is TGTGCCAGCAGCTTTTCTCGCGAGCAGTACTTC.

The CDR3, as DNA: TGTGCCAGCAGCGTTGTATACCTAGCGCTTGAGACCCAGTACTTC. This sequence encodes CASSVVYLALETQYF. V and J are TRBV5-6 and TRBJ2-5, with D possibly matching TRBD2 (6 bases). This CDR3 comprises 15 residues. From germline, CDR1 is SGHDT and CDR2 YYEEEE. Deletions cut 4 bases from V and 5 bases from J, with 18 bases between.

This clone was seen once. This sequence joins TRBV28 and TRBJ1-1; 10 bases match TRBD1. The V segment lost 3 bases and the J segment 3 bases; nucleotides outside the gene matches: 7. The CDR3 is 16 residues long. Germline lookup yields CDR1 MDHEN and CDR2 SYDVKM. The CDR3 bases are TGTGCCAGCAGTTTGCCGGGACAGGGGTCGTACACTGAAGCTTTCTTT. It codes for CASSLPGQGSYTEAFF.

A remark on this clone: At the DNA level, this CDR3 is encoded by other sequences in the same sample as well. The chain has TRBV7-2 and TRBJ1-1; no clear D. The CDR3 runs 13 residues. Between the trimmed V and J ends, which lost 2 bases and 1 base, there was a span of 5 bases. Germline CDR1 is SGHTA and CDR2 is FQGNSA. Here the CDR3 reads CASSLQRNTEAFF. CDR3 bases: TGTGCCAGCAGCTTACAAAGGAACACTGAAGCTTTCTTT.

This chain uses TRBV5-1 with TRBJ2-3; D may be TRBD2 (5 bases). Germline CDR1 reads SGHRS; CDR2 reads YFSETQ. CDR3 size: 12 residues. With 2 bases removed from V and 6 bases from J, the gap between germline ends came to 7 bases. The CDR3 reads CASSLRGDTQYF. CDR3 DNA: TGCGCCAGCAGCTTAAGAGGGGATACGCAGTATTTT.

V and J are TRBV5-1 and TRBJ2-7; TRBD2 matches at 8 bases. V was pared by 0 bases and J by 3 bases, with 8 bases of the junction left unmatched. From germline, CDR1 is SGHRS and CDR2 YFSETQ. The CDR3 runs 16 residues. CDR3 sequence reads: CASSLGDIAGFYEQYF. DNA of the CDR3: TGCGCCAGCAGCTTGGGGGATATAGCGGGATTCTACGAGCAGTACTTC.